These T cell receptor beta chains were read from a single sample in a study of CD8+CD57+ T cells in acquired aplastic anemia. TCRdb processed the reads anew with MiXCR; each CDR3 protein has one entry. The repertoire has about 71,000 distinct CDR3 sequences, around half of them found once; the top ten carry approximately 8.3%. Source material: sorted CD4+, CD8+, or CD8+CD57+ T cells (not recorded which) from PBMCs. These receptors all stem from a human donor in good health, serving as a control. Both conserved end residues are part of each CDR3. A D gene is named only where the DNA matches it firmly. Size values are once, few and many counts, or a class for expanded clones, and some rows have none.

>TRBJ2-6|-|-|TRBV29-1
CSVRWDGANVLTF
TGCAGCGTTCGATGGGATGGGGCCAACGTCCTGACTTTC
>TRBJ2-7|TRBD2|-|TRBV2
CASSGSPSGGSYEQYF
TGTGCCAGCAGCGGATCCCCTAGCGGGGGGTCCTACGAGCAGTACTTC
>TRBJ1-4|-|-|TRBV10-3
CAISEGKTNEKLFF
TGTGCCATCAGTGAGGGGAAAACTAATGAAAAACTGTTTTTT
>TRBJ1-5|-|-|TRBV7-8
CASSLSRESNQPQHF
TGTGCCAGCAGCTTATCTCGGGAGAGCAATCAGCCCCAGCATTTT
>TRBJ1-6|-|-|TRBV20-1
CSARDGGPLDNSPLHF
TGCAGTGCTAGAGATGGTGGACCACTAGATAATTCACCCCTCCACTTT
>TRBJ1-3|-|medium-sized|TRBV10-3
CAIWGGVASSGNTIYF
TGTGCCATCTGGGGGGGGGTCGCAAGCTCTGGAAACACCATATATTTT
>TRBJ1-2|-|-|TRBV7-9
CASSQLGSNRVGYTF
TGTGCCAGCAGCCAATTAGGGTCCAACAGGGTTGGCTACACCTTC
>TRBJ2-5|TRBD1|many|TRBV15
CATSRDKGQGGPQETQYF
TGTGCCACCAGCAGAGATAAGGGACAGGGGGGACCACAAGAGACCCAGTACTTC
>TRBJ1-2|TRBD1|once|TRBV7-2
CASSSTGTGYLGYTF
TGTGCCAGCAGTTCTACCGGGACAGGATACCTTGGCTACACCTTC
>TRBJ1-5|-|-|TRBV15
CATSRAGYQPQHF
TGTGCCACCAGCCGGGCGGGTTATCAGCCCCAGCATTTT
>TRBJ1-5|-|many|TRBV6-1
CASSEAQGTEYSNQPQHF
TGTGCCAGCAGTGAAGCGCAAGGGACGGAGTATAGCAATCAGCCCCAGCATTTT
>TRBJ1-6|-|-|TRBV12-3/TRBV12-4
CASKDNGSPLHF
TGTGCCAGCAAGGATAACGGTTCACCCCTCCACTTT
>TRBJ2-1|TRBD2|few|TRBV19
CASSIRGLAGGSYNEQFF
TGTGCCAGTAGTATTCGCGGACTAGCGGGAGGCTCCTACAATGAGCAGTTCTTC
>TRBJ1-2|-|-|TRBV19
CASSIVDKTSGYTF
TGCGCCAGTAGTATAGTCGACAAGACCTCCGGCTACACCTTC
>TRBJ2-7|-|-|TRBV6-1
CASSEGPQYEQYF
TGTGCCAGCAGTGAAGGGCCACAGTACGAGCAGTACTTC
>TRBJ2-1|-|once|TRBV6-1
CASRSGTAKVPFF
TGTGCCAGCAGGTCCGGGACGGCCAAGGTCCCGTTCTTC
>TRBJ2-1|-|-|TRBV20-1
CSALGGEEQFF
TGCAGTGCTCTTGGGGGAGAGGAGCAGTTCTTC
>TRBJ1-1|-|-|TRBV7-9
CASSFSAVTNTEASF
TGTGCCAGCAGCTTCTCGGCCGTTACGAACACTGAGGCTTCCTTT
>TRBJ2-7|TRBD1|-|TRBV7-9
CASSLTGTDYEQYF
TGTGCCAGCAGCTTGACCGGGACAGACTACGAGCAGTACTTC
>TRBJ2-2|TRBD2|once|TRBV20-1
CSAWTSGRNTGELFF
TGCAGTGCATGGACTAGCGGGAGGAACACCGGGGAGCTGTTTTTT
>TRBJ1-4|TRBD1|-|TRBV2
CAGTGGGLNEKLFF
TGTGCCGGGACAGGAGGGGGCCTTAATGAAAAACTGTTTTTT
>TRBJ1-2|TRBD1|many|TRBV5-1
CASSPHGTGNYGYTF
TGCGCCAGCAGCCCTCACGGGACAGGGAACTATGGCTACACCTTC
>TRBJ1-2|TRBD1|-|TRBV20-1
CSARVQGAAYGYTF
TGCAGTGCTAGAGTTCAGGGGGCGGCCTATGGCTACACCTTC
>TRBJ2-5|-|few|TRBV2
CASIRDRQETQYF
TGTGCCAGCATTCGGGACCGACAAGAGACCCAGTACTTC
>TRBJ2-7|TRBD1|-|TRBV19
CASSTGGYEQYF
TGTGCCAGTAGTACAGGGGGCTACGAGCAGTACTTC
>TRBJ2-1|TRBD1|many|TRBV19
CASSPRGTDSYNEQFF
TGTGCCAGTAGCCCAAGGGGGACAGACTCCTACAATGAGCAGTTCTTC
>TRBJ1-1|TRBD1|many|TRBV7-3
CASSLGDSTEAFF
TGTGCCAGCAGCTTAGGGGACAGCACTGAAGCTTTCTTT
>TRBJ1-1|-|many|TRBV25-1
CASTLQGTGTEAFF
TGTGCCAGCACCCTACAAGGGACCGGAACTGAAGCTTTCTTT
>TRBJ2-7|TRBD1|-|TRBV15
CATSSGTGGGIYYEQYF
TGTGCCACCAGCAGTGGGACAGGGGGCGGAATCTACTACGAGCAGTACTTC
>TRBJ1-2|-|-|TRBV29-1
CSVVRTDYGYTF
TGCAGCGTTGTAAGGACGGACTATGGCTACACCTTC
>TRBJ1-2|-|-|TRBV29-1
CSGRTDSYGYTF
TGCAGCGGGAGGACCGATTCGTATGGCTACACCTTC
>TRBJ2-7|TRBD1|-|TRBV6-4
CASRGQGVPYEQYF
TGTGCCAGCAGGGGACAGGGGGTACCCTACGAGCAGTACTTC
>TRBJ1-4|-|many|TRBV6-5
CASSTQTGLNEKLFF
TGTGCCAGCAGTACACAAACAGGGTTGAATGAAAAACTGTTTTTT
>TRBJ1-6|TRBD1|medium-sized|TRBV25-1
CASSGDSDNSPLHF
TGTGCCAGCAGTGGGGACAGCGATAATTCACCCCTCCACTTT
>TRBJ1-1|TRBD1|-|TRBV19
CASSKEGANPEAFF
TGTGCCAGTAGTAAGGAGGGGGCGAATCCTGAAGCTTTCTTT
>TRBJ2-7|TRBD2|-|TRBV7-9
CASSGVAGDSYEQYF
TGTGCCAGCAGCGGGGTAGCGGGAGATTCCTACGAGCAGTACTTC
>TRBJ2-7|TRBD2|many|TRBV20-1
CSASGRESYEQYF
TGCAGTGCTAGCGGGAGGGAGTCCTACGAGCAGTACTTC
>TRBJ2-5|-|many|TRBV7-8
CASSLAATIQETQYF
TGTGCCAGCAGCTTAGCGGCCACTATTCAAGAGACCCAGTACTTC
>TRBJ2-3|-|-|TRBV14
CASSQTRLVSGDTQYF
TGTGCCAGCAGCCAGACACGGCTGGTGAGTGGAGATACGCAGTATTTT
>TRBJ1-1|-|-|TRBV25-1
CASSELNTEAFF
TGTGCCAGCAGTGAGCTGAACACTGAAGCTTTCTTT
>TRBJ2-7|-|many|TRBV18
CASSPTPSPYEQYF
TGTGCCAGCTCACCCACACCTTCCCCCTACGAGCAGTACTTC
>TRBJ1-2|-|-|TRBV29-1
CSVRTEGYGYTF
TGCAGCGTAAGGACAGAGGGCTATGGCTACACCTTC
>TRBJ2-7|-|-|TRBV10-1
CASSEAGGAEQYF
TGCGCCAGCAGTGAGGCTGGAGGGGCCGAGCAGTACTTC
>TRBJ1-2|TRBD1|-|TRBV5-1
CASSLTGAPPGYTF
TGCGCCAGCAGCTTGACAGGGGCCCCCCCCGGCTACACCTTC
>TRBJ2-7|-|-|TRBV11-1
CASSSFRDLSYEQYF
TGTGCCAGCAGCTCCTTCCGGGACCTCTCCTACGAGCAGTACTTC
>TRBJ2-7|-|-|TRBV7-9
CASSLVGANEQYF
TGTGCCAGCAGCTTAGTGGGGGCGAACGAGCAGTACTTC
>TRBJ1-2|TRBD1|once|TRBV10-3
CAISESIQGNNYGYTF
TGTGCCATCAGTGAGTCAATACAGGGGAATAACTATGGCTACACCTTC
>TRBJ2-5|TRBD2|many|TRBV9
CASSGQLAGEETQYF
TGTGCCAGCAGCGGTCAACTAGCGGGAGAGGAGACCCAGTACTTC
>TRBJ1-2|-|few|TRBV10-3
CAISVGPEGGYTF
TGTGCCATCAGTGTCGGTCCGGAGGGTGGCTACACCTTC
>TRBJ2-4|TRBD1|many|TRBV10-1
CASRPPGQYSLAKNIQYF
TGCGCCAGCAGACCACCGGGACAGTACTCTCTAGCCAAAAACATTCAGTACTTC
>TRBJ2-7|-|many|TRBV4-1
CASSQERAGLTYEQYF
TGCGCCAGCAGCCAAGAGCGGGCAGGGCTGACCTACGAGCAGTACTTC
>TRBJ2-6|-|few|TRBV11-2
CASSETEGTGANVLTF
TGTGCCAGCAGCGAAACAGAGGGGACTGGGGCCAACGTCCTGACTTTC
>TRBJ2-7|TRBD1|few|TRBV14
CASSQSGTGWYYEQYF
TGTGCCAGCAGCCAATCCGGGACAGGGTGGTACTACGAGCAGTACTTC
>TRBJ1-6|-|-|TRBV7-3
CASSPGNATPLHF
TGTGCCAGCAGCCCCGGGAACGCAACACCCCTCCACTTT
>TRBJ2-5|-|-|TRBV5-6
CASSLEWGAGETQYF
TGTGCCAGCAGCTTGGAATGGGGGGCAGGGGAGACCCAGTACTTC
>TRBJ1-1|-|medium-sized|TRBV2
CASSAGRVNTEAFF
TGTGCCAGCAGTGCAGGGCGAGTGAACACTGAAGCTTTCTTT
>TRBJ2-1|-|-|TRBV7-3
CASSPLAGEQFF
TGTGCCAGCAGCCCACTCGCGGGCGAGCAGTTCTTC
>TRBJ2-3|-|few|TRBV19
CASSIFQITDTQYF
TGTGCCAGTAGTATTTTCCAGATCACAGATACGCAGTATTTT
>TRBJ2-5|TRBD1|few|TRBV25-1
CATLDRGRGETQYF
TGTGCCACCCTGGACAGGGGGCGAGGAGAGACCCAGTACTTC